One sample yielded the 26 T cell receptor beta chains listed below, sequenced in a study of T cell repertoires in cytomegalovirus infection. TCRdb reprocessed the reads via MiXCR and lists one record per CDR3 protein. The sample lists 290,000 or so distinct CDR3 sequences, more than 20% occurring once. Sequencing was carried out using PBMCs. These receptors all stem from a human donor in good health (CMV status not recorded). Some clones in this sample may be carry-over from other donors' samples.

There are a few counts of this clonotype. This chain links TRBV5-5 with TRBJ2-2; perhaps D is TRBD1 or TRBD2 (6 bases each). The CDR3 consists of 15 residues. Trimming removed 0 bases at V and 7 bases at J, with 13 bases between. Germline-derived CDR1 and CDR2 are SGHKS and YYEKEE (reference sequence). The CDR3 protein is CASSLAGGAIGELFF. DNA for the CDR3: TGTGCCAGCAGCTTGGCCGGGGGCGCGATCGGGGAGCTGTTTTTT. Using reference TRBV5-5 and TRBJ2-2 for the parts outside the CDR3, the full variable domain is DAGVTQSPTHLIKTRGQQVTLRCSPISGHKSVSWYQQVLGQGPQFIFQYYEKEERGRGNFPDRFSARQFPNYSSELNVNALLLGDSALYLCASSLAGGAIGELFFGEGSRLTVL.

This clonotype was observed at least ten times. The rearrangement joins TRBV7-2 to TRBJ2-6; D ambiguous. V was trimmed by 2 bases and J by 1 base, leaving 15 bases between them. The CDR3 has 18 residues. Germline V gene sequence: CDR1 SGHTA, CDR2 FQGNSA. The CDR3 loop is CASSLRISFLSGANVLTF. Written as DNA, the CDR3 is TGTGCCAGCAGCTTAAGGATCAGCTTCTTATCTGGGGCCAACGTCCTGACTTTC.

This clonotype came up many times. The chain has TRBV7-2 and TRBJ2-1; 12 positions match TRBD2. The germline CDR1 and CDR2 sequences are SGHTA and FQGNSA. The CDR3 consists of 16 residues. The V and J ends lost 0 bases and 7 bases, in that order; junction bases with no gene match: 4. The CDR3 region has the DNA TGTGCCAGCAGCTTAGCGCAGACTAGCGGGAGTAATGAGCAGTTCTTC. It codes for CASSLAQTSGSNEQFF.

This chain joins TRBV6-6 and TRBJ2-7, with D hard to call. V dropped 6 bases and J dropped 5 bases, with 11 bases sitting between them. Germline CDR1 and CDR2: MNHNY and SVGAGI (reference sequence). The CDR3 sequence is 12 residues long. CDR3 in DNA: TGTGCCAGCAGCCCCGTTGCGGACGAGCAGTACTTC. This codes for CASSPVADEQYF.

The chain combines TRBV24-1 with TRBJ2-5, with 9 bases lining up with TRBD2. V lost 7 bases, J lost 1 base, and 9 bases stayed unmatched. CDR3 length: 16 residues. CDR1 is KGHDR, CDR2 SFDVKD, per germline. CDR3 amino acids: CATRASERGVQETQYF. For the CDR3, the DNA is TGTGCCACCAGGGCGAGCGAGCGGGGGGTCCAAGAGACCCAGTACTTC.

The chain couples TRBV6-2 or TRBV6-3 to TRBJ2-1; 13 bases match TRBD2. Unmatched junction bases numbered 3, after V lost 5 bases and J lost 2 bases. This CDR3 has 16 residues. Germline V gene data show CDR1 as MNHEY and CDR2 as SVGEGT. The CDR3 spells CASSQTSGRAYNEQFF. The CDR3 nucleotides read TGTGCCAGCAGTCAAACTAGCGGGAGGGCCTACAATGAGCAGTTCTTC.

The chain's CDR3 is CASSRQGGDEQYF. DNA of the CDR3: TGTGCCAGTAGTAGACAGGGAGGAGACGAGCAGTACTTC. The chain has TRBV19 and TRBJ2-7; D perhaps matches TRBD1 (7 bases). CDR1 and CDR2 (germline): LNHDA, SQIVND (reference sequence). V was cut by 4 bases and J by 5 bases, with 12 bases left in between. The CDR3 has 13 residues. Supplemented by reference TRBV19 and TRBJ2-7, the full variable domain reads DGGITQSPKYLFRKEGQNVTLSCEQNLNHDAMYWYRQDPGQGLRLIYYSQIVNDFQKGDIAEGYSVSREKKESFPLTVTSAQKNPTAFYLCASSRQGGDEQYFGPGTRLTVT.

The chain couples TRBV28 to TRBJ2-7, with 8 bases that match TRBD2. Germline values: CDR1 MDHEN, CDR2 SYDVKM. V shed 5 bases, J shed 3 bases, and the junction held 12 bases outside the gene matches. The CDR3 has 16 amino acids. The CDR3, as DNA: TGTGCCAGCAGTAAGGGATCCGGGACTAGGCGCTACGAGCAGTACTTC. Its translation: CASSKGSGTRRYEQYF.

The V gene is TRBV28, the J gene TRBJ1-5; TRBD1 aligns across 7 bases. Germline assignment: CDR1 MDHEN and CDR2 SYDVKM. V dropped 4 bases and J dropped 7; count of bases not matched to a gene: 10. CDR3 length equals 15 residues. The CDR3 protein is CASSSNQGDGQPQHF. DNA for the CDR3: TGTGCCAGCAGTTCAAACCAGGGGGACGGCCAGCCCCAGCATTTT.

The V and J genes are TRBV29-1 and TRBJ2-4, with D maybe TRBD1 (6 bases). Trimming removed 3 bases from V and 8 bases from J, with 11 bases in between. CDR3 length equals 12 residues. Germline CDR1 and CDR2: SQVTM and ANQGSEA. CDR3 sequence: CSVDRAGDIQYF. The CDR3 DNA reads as TGCAGCGTTGACAGGGCAGGGGACATTCAGTACTTC.

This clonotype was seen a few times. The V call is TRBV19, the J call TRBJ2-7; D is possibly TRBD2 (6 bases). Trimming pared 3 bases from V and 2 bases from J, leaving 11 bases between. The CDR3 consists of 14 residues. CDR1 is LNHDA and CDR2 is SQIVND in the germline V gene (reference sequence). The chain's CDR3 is CASSIGQRAYEQYF. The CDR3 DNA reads TGTGCCAGTAGTATCGGCCAGCGGGCCTACGAGCAGTACTTC.

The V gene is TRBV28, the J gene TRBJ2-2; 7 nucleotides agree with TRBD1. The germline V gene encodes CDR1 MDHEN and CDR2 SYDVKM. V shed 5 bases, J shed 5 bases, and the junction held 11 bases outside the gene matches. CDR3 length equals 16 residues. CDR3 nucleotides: TGTGCCAGCAGTCGCCGGACAGGTCGAGGGACCGGGGAGCTGTTTTTT. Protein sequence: CASSRRTGRGTGELFF.

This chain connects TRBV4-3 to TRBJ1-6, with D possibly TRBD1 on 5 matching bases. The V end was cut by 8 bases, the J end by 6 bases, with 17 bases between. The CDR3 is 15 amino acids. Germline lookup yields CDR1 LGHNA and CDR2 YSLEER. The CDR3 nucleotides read TGCGCCAGCGGCCTAAGAGTTGGGGGTAATTCACCCCTCCACTTT. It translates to CASGLRVGGNSPLHF.

CDR3 DNA sequence: TGTGCCAGCAGCTTGCGGACAGGGGGCTACACTGAAGCTTTCTTT. Amino acids: CASSLRTGGYTEAFF. The V and J genes are TRBV14 and TRBJ1-1; the match to TRBD1 covers 11 bases. Germline-derived CDR1 and CDR2 are SGHDN and FVKESK. CDR3 length: 15 residues. Losses at the gene ends were 5 bases for V and 3 bases for J; bases not matched to a gene: 5.

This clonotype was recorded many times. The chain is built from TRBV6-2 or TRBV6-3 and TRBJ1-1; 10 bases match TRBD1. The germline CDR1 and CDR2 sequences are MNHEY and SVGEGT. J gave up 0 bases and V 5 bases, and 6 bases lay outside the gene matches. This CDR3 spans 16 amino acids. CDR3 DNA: TGTGCCAGCAGTACGACAGGGGGCATGATGAACACTGAAGCTTTCTTT. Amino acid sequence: CASSTTGGMMNTEAFF.

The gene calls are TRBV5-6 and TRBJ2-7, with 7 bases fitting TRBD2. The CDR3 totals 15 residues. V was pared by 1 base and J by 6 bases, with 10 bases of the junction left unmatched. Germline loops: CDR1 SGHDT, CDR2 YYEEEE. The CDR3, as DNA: TGTGCCAGCAGCTTGCTTGACACGGGAGGCGCCGAGCAGTACTTC. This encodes CASSLLDTGGAEQYF.

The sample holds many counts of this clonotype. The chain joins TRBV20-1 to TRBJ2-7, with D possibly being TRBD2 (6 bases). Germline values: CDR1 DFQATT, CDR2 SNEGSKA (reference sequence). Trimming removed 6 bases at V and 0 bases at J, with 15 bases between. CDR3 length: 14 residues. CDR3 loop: CSAGVAANSYEQYF. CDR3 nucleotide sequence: TGCAGTGCGGGTGTAGCGGCAAACTCCTACGAGCAGTACTTC.

The CDR3 nucleotides are TGTGCCATCAGTGGATCTAGCGGAGATGGCAATGAGCAGTTCTTC. It is translated as CAISGSSGDGNEQFF. The rearrangement joins TRBV10-3 to TRBJ2-1; 7 nucleotides line up with TRBD2. Germline V lookup: CDR1 ENHRY, CDR2 SYGVKD. With 4 bases clipped from V and 6 bases from J, the junction kept 9 bases outside the gene matches. The CDR3 consists of 15 residues.

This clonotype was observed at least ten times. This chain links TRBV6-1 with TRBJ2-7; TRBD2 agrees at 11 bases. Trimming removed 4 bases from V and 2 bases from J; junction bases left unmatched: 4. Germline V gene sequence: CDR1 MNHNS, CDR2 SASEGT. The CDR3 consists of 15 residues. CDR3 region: CASSVTSGTTYEQYF. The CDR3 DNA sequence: TGTGCCAGCAGTGTGACTAGCGGGACGACCTACGAGCAGTACTTC.

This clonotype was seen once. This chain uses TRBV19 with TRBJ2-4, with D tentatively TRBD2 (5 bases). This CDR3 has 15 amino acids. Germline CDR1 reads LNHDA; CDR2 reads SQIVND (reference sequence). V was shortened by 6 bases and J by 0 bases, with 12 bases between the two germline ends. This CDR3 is CASRAGGLAKNIQYF. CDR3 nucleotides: TGTGCCAGTAGAGCAGGCGGACTAGCCAAAAACATTCAGTACTTC.

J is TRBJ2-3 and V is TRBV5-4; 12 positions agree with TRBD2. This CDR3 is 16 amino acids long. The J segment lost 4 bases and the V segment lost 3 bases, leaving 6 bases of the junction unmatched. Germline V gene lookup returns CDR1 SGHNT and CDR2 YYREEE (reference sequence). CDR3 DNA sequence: TGTGCCAGCAGCTACGGACTAGCGGGATCCCCAGATACGCAGTATTTT. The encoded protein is CASSYGLAGSPDTQYF.

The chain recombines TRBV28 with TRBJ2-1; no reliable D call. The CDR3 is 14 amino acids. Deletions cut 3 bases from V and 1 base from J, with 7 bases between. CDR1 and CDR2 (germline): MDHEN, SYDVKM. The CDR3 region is CASSFFRSYNEQFF. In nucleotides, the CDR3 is TGTGCCAGCAGTTTTTTCCGTTCCTACAATGAGCAGTTCTTC. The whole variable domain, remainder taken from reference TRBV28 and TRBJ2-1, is DVKVTQSSRYLVKRTGEKVFLECVQDMDHENMFWYRQDPGLGLRLIYFSYDVKMKEKGDIPEGYSVSREKKERFSLILESASTNQTSMYLCASSFFRSYNEQFFGPGTRLTVL.

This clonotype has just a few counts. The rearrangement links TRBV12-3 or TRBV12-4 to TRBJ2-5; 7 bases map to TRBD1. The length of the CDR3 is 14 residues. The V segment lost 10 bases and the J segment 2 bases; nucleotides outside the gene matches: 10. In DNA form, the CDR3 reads TGTGCCACGGCTAGGGGGCCGGGTCAAGAGACCCAGTACTTC. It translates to CATARGPGQETQYF.

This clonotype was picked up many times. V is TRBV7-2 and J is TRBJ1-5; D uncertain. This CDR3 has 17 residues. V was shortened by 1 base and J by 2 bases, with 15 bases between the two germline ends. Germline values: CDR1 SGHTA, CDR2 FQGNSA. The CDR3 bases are TGTGCCAGCAGCTTAGGTCCCAGGCCCTCCGGCAATCAGCCCCAGCATTTT. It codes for CASSLGPRPSGNQPQHF.

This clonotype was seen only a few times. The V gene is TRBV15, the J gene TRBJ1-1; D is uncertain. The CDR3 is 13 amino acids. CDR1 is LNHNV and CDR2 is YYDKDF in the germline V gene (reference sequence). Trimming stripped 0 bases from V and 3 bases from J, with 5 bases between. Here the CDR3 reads CATSRDMDTEAFF. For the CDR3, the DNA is TGTGCCACCAGCAGAGATATGGACACTGAAGCTTTCTTT.

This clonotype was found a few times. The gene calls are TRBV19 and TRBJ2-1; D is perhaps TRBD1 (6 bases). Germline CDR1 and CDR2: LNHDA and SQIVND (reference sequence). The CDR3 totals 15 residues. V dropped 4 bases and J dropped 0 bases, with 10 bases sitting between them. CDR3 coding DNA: TGTGCCAGTAGTACAACAGGGAGCTCCTACAATGAGCAGTTCTTC. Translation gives CASSTTGSSYNEQFF.